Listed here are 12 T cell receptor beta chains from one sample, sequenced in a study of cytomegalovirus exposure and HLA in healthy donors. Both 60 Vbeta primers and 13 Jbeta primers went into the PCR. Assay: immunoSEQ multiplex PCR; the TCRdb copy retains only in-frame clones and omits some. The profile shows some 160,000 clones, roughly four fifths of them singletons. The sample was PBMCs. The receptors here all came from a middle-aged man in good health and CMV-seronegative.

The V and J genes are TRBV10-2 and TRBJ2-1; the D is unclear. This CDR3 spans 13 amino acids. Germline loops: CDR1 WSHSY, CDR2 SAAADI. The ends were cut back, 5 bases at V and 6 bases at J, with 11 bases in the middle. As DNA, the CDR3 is TGCGCCAGCAGTCTGGAACAGATCAATGAGCAGTTCTTC. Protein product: CASSLEQINEQFF.

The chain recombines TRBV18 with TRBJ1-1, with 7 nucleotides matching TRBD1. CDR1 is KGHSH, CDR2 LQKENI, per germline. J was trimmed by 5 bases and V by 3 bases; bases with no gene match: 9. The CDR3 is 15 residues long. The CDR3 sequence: CASSPIEGALTEAFF. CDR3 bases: TGTGCCAGCTCACCGATCGAGGGGGCCCTGACTGAAGCTTTCTTT.

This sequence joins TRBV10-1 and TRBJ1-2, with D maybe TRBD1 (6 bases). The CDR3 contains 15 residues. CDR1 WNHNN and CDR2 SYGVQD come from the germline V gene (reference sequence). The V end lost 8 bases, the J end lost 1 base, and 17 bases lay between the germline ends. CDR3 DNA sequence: TGCGCCAGCGGGAGGGAGAGGGGGGATAACTATGGCTACACCTTC. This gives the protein CASGRERGDNYGYTF.

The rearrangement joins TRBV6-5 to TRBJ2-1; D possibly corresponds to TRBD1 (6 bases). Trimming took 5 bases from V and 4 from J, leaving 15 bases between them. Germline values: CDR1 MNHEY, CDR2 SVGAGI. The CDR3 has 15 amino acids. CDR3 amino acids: CASSKQGLLYNEQFF. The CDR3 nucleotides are TGTGCCAGCAGTAAACAGGGCCTTCTTTACAATGAGCAGTTCTTC.

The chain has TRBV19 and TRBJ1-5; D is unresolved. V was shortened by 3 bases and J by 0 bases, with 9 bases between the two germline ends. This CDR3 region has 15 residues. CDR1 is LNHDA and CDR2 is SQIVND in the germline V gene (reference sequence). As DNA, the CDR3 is TGTGCCAGTAGTATGGTAGATAATAGCAATCAGCCCCAGCATTTT. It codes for CASSMVDNSNQPQHF.

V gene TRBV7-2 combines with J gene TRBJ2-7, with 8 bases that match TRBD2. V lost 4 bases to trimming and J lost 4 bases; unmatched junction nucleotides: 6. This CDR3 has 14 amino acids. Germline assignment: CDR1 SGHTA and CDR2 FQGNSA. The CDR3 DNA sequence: TGTGCCAGCAGCTCGACTAGCGCCCTATACGAGCAGTACGTC. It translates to CASSSTSALYEQYV.

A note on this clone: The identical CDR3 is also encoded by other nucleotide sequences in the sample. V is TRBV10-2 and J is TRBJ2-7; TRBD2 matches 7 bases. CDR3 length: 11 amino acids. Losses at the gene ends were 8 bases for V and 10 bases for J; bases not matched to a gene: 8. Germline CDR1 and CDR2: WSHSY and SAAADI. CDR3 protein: CASGGVLEQYF. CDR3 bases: TGCGCCAGCGGGGGGGTGCTCGAACAGTACTTC.

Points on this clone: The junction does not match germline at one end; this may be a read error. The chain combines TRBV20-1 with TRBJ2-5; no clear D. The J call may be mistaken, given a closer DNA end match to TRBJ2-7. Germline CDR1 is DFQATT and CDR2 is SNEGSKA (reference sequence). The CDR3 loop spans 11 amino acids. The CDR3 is CSARGNYEQYF. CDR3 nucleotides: TGCAGTGCCAGAGGAAACTACGAGCAGTACTTC.

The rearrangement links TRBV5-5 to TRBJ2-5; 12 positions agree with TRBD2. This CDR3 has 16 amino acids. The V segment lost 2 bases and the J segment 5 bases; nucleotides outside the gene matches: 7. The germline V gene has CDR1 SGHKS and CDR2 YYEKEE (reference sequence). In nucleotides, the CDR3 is TGTGCCAGCAGCTTCTTGACTAGCGGGAGATTGGAGACCCAGTACTTC. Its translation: CASSFLTSGRLETQYF.

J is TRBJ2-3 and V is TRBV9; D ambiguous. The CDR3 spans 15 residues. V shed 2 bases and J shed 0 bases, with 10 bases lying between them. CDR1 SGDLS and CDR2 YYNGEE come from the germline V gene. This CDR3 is CASSVRSASTDTQYF. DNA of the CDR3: TGTGCCAGCAGCGTGAGGAGCGCAAGCACAGATACGCAGTATTTT.

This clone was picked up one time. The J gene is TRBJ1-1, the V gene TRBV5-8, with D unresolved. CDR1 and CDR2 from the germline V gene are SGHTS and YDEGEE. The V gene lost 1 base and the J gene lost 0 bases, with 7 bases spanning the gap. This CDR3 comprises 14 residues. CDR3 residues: CASSLISMNTEAFF. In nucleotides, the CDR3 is TGTGCCAGCAGCTTGATTAGCATGAACACTGAAGCTTTCTTT.

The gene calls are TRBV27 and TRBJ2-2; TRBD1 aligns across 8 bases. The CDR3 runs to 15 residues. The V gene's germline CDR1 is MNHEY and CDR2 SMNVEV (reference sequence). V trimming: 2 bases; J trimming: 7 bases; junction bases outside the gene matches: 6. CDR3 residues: CASSLRQGKGGELFF. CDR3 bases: TGTGCCAGCAGTTTAAGACAGGGGAAAGGCGGGGAGCTGTTTTTT.